This T cell receptor beta chain was sequenced during a study of shared clonotypes between healthy human individuals (dated by TCRdb to 2020 to 2021). For the study in its entirety: The cohort comprised a couple of women and three men aged 18 to 49 years. For each donor, CD4 naive and CD4 memory were each run on three plates, CD8 naive on two plates, and CD8 memory on one plate. To estimate repertoire size and how much clonotype sharing occurs between individuals, the study deeply sequenced the blood TCR repertoires of five healthy adults. To increase sequencing depth and limit assay-specific biases, different laboratories used diverse techniques to prepare libraries and sequence TCR repertoires. Leukapheresis yielded between about 0.94 and 10 billion PBMCs per donor. Study-wide findings and limitations: Across four donors, about 5% of naive CD4, approximately 3.6% of naive CD8, under 2.5% of memory CD4, and under 0.45% of memory CD8 clonotypes were shared. Higher generation probabilities were observed for clonotypes shared by all four sorted-subset donors than for non-shared clonotypes. Sampling was restricted to blood, and TCR repertoires in tissue are likely to differ from TCR repertoires in blood. Even with the large sequencing depth, rarefaction of the sorted-subset datasets indicated that sequencing was incomplete. Because the study included only a small number of donors, the genetic and exposure-history diversity represented was limited. Naive subsets generally had larger estimated clonotype richness than memory subsets. Pairwise subsampling led to the expectation that sequencing depth would affect the degree of clonotype sharing among donors.

Healthy HIV-negative adults with no recently reported acute infections or vaccinations were included as donors. Only Caucasian adults living in Nashville, Tennessee, USA were represented among the donors. Magnetic negative selection was used to enrich CD4+ T cells, after which naive cells were positively selected on CD45RA and the negative fraction became the memory subset. Blood was obtained by leukapheresis, after which PBMCs were separated by Ficoll-Histopaque density gradient centrifugation and cryopreserved in liquid nitrogen vapor phase. Analytical flow cytometry was used to check the purity and quantity of every magnetically sorted T cell population. Each sorted fraction had its genomic DNA isolated and then quantified by UV absorbance on a Nanodrop 2000c. TCR CDR3 regions were amplified from genomic DNA by multiplex PCR using the deep immunoSEQ assay. For each cell subset, the extracted genomic DNA was distributed evenly across all wells of several immunoSEQ 96-well plates, and each plate served as one replicate. For sorted subsets, each replicate PCR was loaded with 200 ng genomic DNA, equivalent to approximately 27,000 T cell genomes. The purified libraries were quantified using a Qubit 3.0 fluorometer, sized with a Bioanalyzer 2100, and then quantified again using the KAPA Library Quantification kit. Every immunoSEQ 96-well plate was sequenced on a dedicated single-read 150-cycle Illumina NextSeq 550 flow cell. The source study handled its data this way. Because the immunoSEQ output included only junctional sequences and no quality scores, the filtering could not be the same as the filtering used for full-length reads. Sequences were annotated with PyIR, a Python wrapper for IgBLAST v1.9, using IMGT germline references to assign V/J genes and CDR3. Reads were filtered out if the reads had weak V/J assignments (E-value above 1e-6), no CDR3, stop codons, out-of-frame junctions, or ambiguous translated residues. A V3J clonotype was defined by an identical inferred V gene, J gene, and CDR3 amino acid sequence. Percentage overlap between repertoires was calculated by dividing the number of shared unique clonotypes by the size of the smaller repertoire. Three approaches were used to assess repertoire richness: RTK rarefaction, the Chao1 estimator, and Recon v2.1 estimates of unobserved clonotypes. Generation probabilities were computed with OLGA for all TCRbeta clonotypes obtained by the gDNA method from a few donors. TCRdb obtained this table from immuneACCESS and retained in-frame rearrangements with V and J assigned. These tables miss some clones; where compared with another copy, unresolved V genes account for less than half of the shortfall, and the remainder is unexplained. The V and J calls and clone size are taken from that table; D and trimming were inferred from the DNA. The sample table lists over a million clones, about 75% of them with a count of one. The top ten constitute about 1.4% of the sample.

As regards this clone: The clone's antigen remains unknown. One base away there is no much larger clone; base qualities are not given.

From the cysteine through the phenylalanine, the CDR3 covers 16 amino acids. The only DNA kept is the CDR3, 48 bases in frame from the first base. Cut back by 6 bases and 6 bases, the V and J ends lie 24 bases apart. The germline V gene yields SNHLY for CDR1 and FYNNEI for CDR2. The source is a man between 18 and 35 years old in good health. The V and J genes are TRBV2 and TRBJ2-7, and perhaps TRBD2 as D gene, on 5 matching bases. Sequenced material: memory CD4+ T cells sorted from blood. Interpreted using the paper, the cell subset or site label stands for: CD45RA-negative fraction. In nucleotides, the sequence is TGTGCCAGCAGCCCCCAGGTGGCAGGACTTATCCGCGAGCAGTACTTC. This translates into CASSPQVAGLIREQYF.